This entry lists 25 T cell receptor beta chains sequenced from one sample in a study of identical twins. TCRdb redid the calling of the 5' RACE reads with MiXCR, one entry per CDR3 protein. The repertoire holds hundreds of thousands of distinct CDR3 sequences, with roughly an eighth as singletons. The data were also submitted as part of a second study, on yellow fever vaccine responses in identical twins.

Source material: CD8+ T cells sorted from blood. Receptors originate from a woman between 18 and 30 years old in good health.

This clonotype was detected ten times or more. The chain uses TRBV5-1 and TRBJ1-5; TRBD1 might be the D (6 bases). Germline lookup yields CDR1 SGHRS and CDR2 YFSETQ. Trimming pared 4 bases from V and 5 bases from J, leaving 10 bases between. CDR3 length: 13 residues. DNA for the CDR3: TGCGCCAGCAGCCCCGAGGGGGATCAGCCCCAGCATTTT. Encoded protein: CASSPEGDQPQHF.

The rearrangement links TRBV11-3 to TRBJ2-3, with D hard to call. The CDR3 spans 17 residues. Germline V gene sequence: CDR1 SGHNT, CDR2 YENEEA. Deletions cut 0 bases from V and 3 bases from J, with 16 bases between. Here the CDR3 reads CASSLDGFLFATDTQYF. The CDR3 region has the DNA TGTGCCAGCAGCTTAGATGGCTTCCTATTTGCGACAGATACGCAGTATTTT. Drawing the rest from reference TRBV11-3 and TRBJ2-3, the complete variable domain is EAGVVQSPRYKIIEKKQPVAFWCNPISGHNTLYWYLQNLGQGPELLIRYENEEAVDDSQLPKDRFSAERLKGVDSTLKIQPAELGDSAVYLCASSLDGFLFATDTQYFGPGTRLTVL.

The V and J genes are TRBV5-1 and TRBJ2-1; 10 nucleotides agree with TRBD1. J lost 8 bases, V lost 7 bases, and 15 bases had no gene match. This CDR3 is built from 16 residues. From germline, CDR1 is SGHRS and CDR2 YFSETQ. The CDR3 region has the DNA TGCGCCAGCCACAGCTTAGGTGGACAGGGGGTCCATGAGCAGTTCTTC. This sequence encodes CASHSLGGQGVHEQFF.

This clonotype appeared a few times. This rearrangement joins TRBV12-3 or TRBV12-4 to TRBJ2-3, with a tentative D call TRBD2 (6 bases). This CDR3 spans 17 amino acids. Trimming removed 6 bases from V and 2 bases from J, with 21 bases in between. The CDR3, as DNA: TGTGCCAGCAGCGGAACTCAAGCGGGTCCCCACACAGATACGCAGTATTTT. This encodes CASSGTQAGPHTDTQYF.

This clonotype was seen ten or more times. V and J are TRBV5-1 and TRBJ2-1, with 7 bases lining up with TRBD2. Trimming at V came to 5 bases and at J to 3 bases, leaving 5 bases not matched to a gene. Germline loops: CDR1 SGHRS, CDR2 YFSETQ. This CDR3 comprises 14 residues. This CDR3 is CASRSLADYNEQFF. Here the CDR3 DNA reads TGCGCCAGCAGAAGCCTAGCGGACTACAATGAGCAGTTCTTC.

For the CDR3, the DNA is TGTGCCAGCAGCCAAGACTCTTTCGACAGGACCTTTGGAGCTTTCTTT. Its protein product is CASSQDSFDRTFGAFF. The gene calls are TRBV14 and TRBJ1-1, with D tentatively TRBD1 (6 bases). V lost 0 bases, J lost 10 bases, and 21 bases lay in between. CDR3 size: 16 residues. CDR1 and CDR2 (germline): SGHDN, FVKESK.

The rearrangement links TRBV12-3 or TRBV12-4 to TRBJ1-2, with a possible D match to TRBD1 (6 bases). This CDR3 region has 14 residues. Trimming pared 8 bases from V and 3 bases from J, leaving 16 bases between. The CDR3 sequence: CASRSAGAHYGYTF. In DNA, the CDR3 is TGTGCCAGCCGTAGTGCGGGGGCACACTATGGCTACACCTTC.

Many counts were recorded for this clonotype. V usage is TRBV7-9 and J usage is TRBJ2-1; weak D call: TRBD1 (5 bases). CDR1 is SEHNR, CDR2 FQNEAQ, per germline (reference sequence). V was shortened by 5 bases and J by 6 bases, with 17 bases between the two germline ends. CDR3 length equals 15 residues. The CDR3 coding sequence is TGTGCCAGCAGCCCCTACGACAGAGCCGTCAATGAGCAGTTCTTC. Amino acid sequence: CASSPYDRAVNEQFF. The full variable domain, with the rest looked up from reference TRBV7-9 and TRBJ2-1, is DTGVSQNPRHKITKRGQNVTFRCDPISEHNRLYWYRQTLGQGPEFLTYFQNEAQLEKSRLLSDRFSAERPKGSFSTLEIQRTEQGDSAMYLCASSPYDRAVNEQFFGPGTRLTVL.

The chain is built from TRBV4-1 and TRBJ2-1; 9 bases align to TRBD1. The germline CDR1 and CDR2 sequences are MGHRA and YSYEKL. Trimming cost V 4 bases and J 7 bases; bases outside gene matches: 5. The CDR3 extends over 14 amino acids. The CDR3 coding sequence is TGCGCCAGCAGCCGAGGACAGGGGTTGAATGAGCAGTTCTTC. This sequence encodes CASSRGQGLNEQFF.

This clonotype was detected a few times. The V call is TRBV7-8, the J call TRBJ2-7; 8 bases are a match to TRBD2. J lost 0 bases, V lost 1 base, and 5 bases had no gene match. The CDR3 is 16 residues long. Germline CDR1 is SGHVS and CDR2 is FQNEAQ. The CDR3 nucleotides read TGTGCCAGCAGCTTAGATCAGCGGGGGAGCTCCTACGAGCAGTACGTC. Translating it yields CASSLDQRGSSYEQYV.

At least ten counts were recorded for this clonotype. The rearrangement joins TRBV12-3 or TRBV12-4 to TRBJ2-3, with D possibly matching TRBD1 (6 bases). V was trimmed by 5 bases and J by 6 bases, leaving 6 bases between them. This CDR3 is 11 amino acids long. For the CDR3, the DNA is TGTGCCAGCAGTACAGGGGATACGCAGTATTTT. Its protein product is CASSTGDTQYF.

The chain employs TRBV11-2 and TRBJ2-7, with 9 bases identical to TRBD2. Germline lookup yields CDR1 SGHAT and CDR2 FQNNGV. The J segment lost 6 bases and the V segment lost 3 bases, leaving 3 bases of the junction unmatched. CDR3 length: 13 residues. CDR3 DNA sequence: TGTGCCAGCAGCTTGCGGGAGGGTCGCGAGCAGTACTTC. Its protein product is CASSLREGREQYF. Complete variable domain (other parts from reference TRBV11-2 and TRBJ2-7): EAGVAQSPRYKIIEKRQSVAFWCNPISGHATLYWYQQILGQGPKLLIQFQNNGVVDDSQLPKDRFSAERLKGVDSTLKIQPAKLEDSAVYLCASSLREGREQYFGPGTRLTVT.

This clonotype was seen a few times. This CDR3 is CASSPRTATGELFF. For the CDR3, the DNA is TGCGCCAGCAGCCCGAGGACAGCTACCGGGGAGCTGTTTTTT. V is TRBV4-1 and J is TRBJ2-2; D is possibly TRBD1 (6 bases). This CDR3 is built from 14 residues. Looked up from germline, CDR1 is MGHRA and CDR2 is YSYEKL. Trimming stripped 4 bases from V and 5 bases from J, with 11 bases between.

Only a few counts were recorded for this clonotype. V gene TRBV6-2 or TRBV6-3 combines with J gene TRBJ2-1, with D perhaps TRBD2 (6 bases). CDR1 is MNHEY, CDR2 SVGEGT, per germline. Trimming cost V 6 bases and J 0 bases, with 15 bases left between them. CDR3 length equals 16 residues. The CDR3 sequence is CASRDPRESSYNEQFF. CDR3 bases: TGTGCCAGCAGAGACCCCCGGGAGAGCTCCTACAATGAGCAGTTCTTC.

The chain joins TRBV27 to TRBJ2-3, with D hard to call. Germline assignment: CDR1 MNHEY and CDR2 SMNVEV (reference sequence). This CDR3 is 15 amino acids long. Trimming took 3 bases from V and 2 from J, leaving 12 bases between them. The CDR3 bases are TGTGCCAGCAGTTTCCTTCGGTTCAACACAGATACGCAGTATTTT. Its translation is CASSFLRFNTDTQYF.

V gene TRBV2 combines with J gene TRBJ2-1, with 7 bases aligning to TRBD1. The V and J ends lost 6 bases and 5 bases, in that order; junction bases with no gene match: 10. The CDR3 totals 15 residues. Germline CDR1 reads SNHLY; CDR2 reads FYNNEI. CDR3 region: CASRDWTGPDNEQFF. In DNA, the CDR3 is TGTGCCAGCAGGGACTGGACAGGACCAGACAATGAGCAGTTCTTC.

The rearrangement uses TRBV7-8 and TRBJ2-7, with 9 bases fitting TRBD2. From germline, CDR1 is SGHVS and CDR2 FQNEAQ. The CDR3 totals 18 residues. With V trimmed by 4 bases and J by 2 bases, 15 bases remained unmatched. In DNA form, the CDR3 reads TGTGCCAGCAGCTGGCCCCGTGGGGGTAGCGGGAGTGCCTACGAGCAGTACTTC. It translates to CASSWPRGGSGSAYEQYF.

The table lists this clonotype with a few counts. The chain recombines TRBV28 with TRBJ2-7; TRBD2 agrees at 9 bases. Germline V CDR1 and CDR2: MDHEN, SYDVKM. CDR3 length equals 16 residues. The V gene end was trimmed by 7 bases and the J gene end by 6 bases; junction bases not matched to a gene: 16. Here the CDR3 reads CASTLGSSGSPFEQYF. For the CDR3, the DNA is TGTGCCAGCACCCTTGGAAGTAGCGGGAGCCCCTTCGAGCAGTACTTC.

The rearrangement joins TRBV11-2 to TRBJ1-1; D gene unclear. Trimming pared 1 base from V and 1 base from J, leaving 10 bases between. There are 15 residues in the CDR3. The germline CDR1 and CDR2 sequences are SGHAT and FQNNGV. The CDR3 protein is CASSLGPVSNTEAFF. CDR3 DNA sequence: TGTGCCAGCAGCTTAGGTCCAGTTTCGAACACTGAAGCTTTCTTT.

This clonotype occurred a few times. The V and J genes are TRBV4-1 and TRBJ2-1; D is undetermined. The CDR3 is 14 amino acids. CDR1 and CDR2 from the germline V gene are MGHRA and YSYEKL. The ends were cut back, 3 bases at V and 6 bases at J, with 12 bases in the middle. The DNA of the CDR3 is TGCGCCAGCAGCCACTTATCAGGCAGCAATGAGCAGTTCTTC. As protein: CASSHLSGSNEQFF.

This clonotype was seen many times. The genes are TRBV4-1 and TRBJ2-2, with 7 nucleotides matching TRBD2. The CDR3 is 15 residues long. J was trimmed by 2 bases and V by 3 bases; bases with no gene match: 3. The germline V gene encodes CDR1 MGHRA and CDR2 YSYEKL. CDR3 protein: CASSHPGLNTGELFF. CDR3 DNA sequence: TGCGCCAGCAGCCACCCGGGACTAAACACCGGGGAGCTGTTTTTT.

The genes are TRBV20-1 and TRBJ1-6; D gene uncertain. From germline, CDR1 is DFQATT and CDR2 SNEGSKA (reference sequence). The length of the CDR3 is 14 residues. With 7 bases removed from V and 0 bases from J, the gap between germline ends came to 10 bases. The CDR3 region has the DNA TGCAGTGTGTTCAGGCCCTCCTATAATTCACCCCTCCACTTT. The encoded protein is CSVFRPSYNSPLHF.

There are many counts of this clonotype. The genes are TRBV20-1 and TRBJ2-1, with 10 bases fitting TRBD1. Per the germline V gene, CDR1 is DFQATT and CDR2 is SNEGSKA (reference sequence). The trim removed 3 bases at V and 4 bases at J, leaving 3 bases unmatched. The CDR3 is made up of 14 amino acids. The CDR3, as DNA: TGCAGTGCTAGGGGACAGGGGATTTACAATGAGCAGTTCTTC. Amino acid sequence: CSARGQGIYNEQFF.

This chain joins TRBV27 and TRBJ1-5; no definite D call. With 4 bases removed from V and 6 bases from J, the gap between germline ends came to 13 bases. The germline gives CDR1 MNHEY, CDR2 SMNVEV (reference sequence). CDR3 size: 14 residues. CDR3 sequence: CASSSRNFGQPQHF. The CDR3 bases are TGTGCCAGCAGTTCCCGTAATTTCGGTCAGCCCCAGCATTTT.

The chain employs TRBV18 and TRBJ2-7, with D hard to call. The CDR3 extends over 15 amino acids. V lost 2 bases and J 0 bases, leaving 11 bases between the germline ends. The germline V gene encodes CDR1 KGHSH and CDR2 LQKENI. The CDR3 nucleotides read TGTGCCAGCTCACCAAGGGCAGCCAGCTCCTACGAGCAGTACGTC. Translating it yields CASSPRAASSYEQYV.